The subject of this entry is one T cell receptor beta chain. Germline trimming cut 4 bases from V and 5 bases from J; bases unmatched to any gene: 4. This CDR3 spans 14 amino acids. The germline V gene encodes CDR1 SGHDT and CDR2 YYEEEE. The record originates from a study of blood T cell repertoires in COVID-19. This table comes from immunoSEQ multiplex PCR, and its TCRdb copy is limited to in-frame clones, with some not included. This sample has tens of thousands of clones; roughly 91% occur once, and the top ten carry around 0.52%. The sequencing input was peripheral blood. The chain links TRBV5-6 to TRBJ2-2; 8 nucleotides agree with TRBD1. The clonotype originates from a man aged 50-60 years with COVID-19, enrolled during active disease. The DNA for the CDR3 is TGTGCCAGCAGCACCGGACAGGGAACCGGGGAGCTGTTTTTT. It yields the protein CASSTGQGTGELFF. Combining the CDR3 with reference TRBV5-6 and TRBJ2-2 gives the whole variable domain DAGVTQSPTHLIKTRGQQVTLRCSPKSGHDTVSWYQQALGQGPQFIFQYYEEEERQRGNFPDRFSGHQFPNYSSELNVNALLLGDSALYLCASSTGQGTGELFFGEGSRLTVL.